This T cell receptor beta chain came from a study of radiation and T cells in renal cell carcinoma. The study's findings and limits: Top tumor clonotypes rose in blood 2 weeks post-radiation, then contracted.

Here immunoSEQ multiplex PCR was the method, and the copy in TCRdb shows in-frame clones only, minus some. The sample contains approximately 140,000 clones, 88% of which appear only once. Time point defined: baseline pretreatment blood. Treatment reported: 15 Gy SBRT to primary tumor, nephrectomy 4 weeks later. Turning to this clone: Its antigen is as yet unknown.

The sequencing here drew on blood, taken from a patient whose treatment included radiotherapy and nephrectomy. This TCR came from a woman between 65 and 79 years old with renal cell carcinoma.

The CDR3 DNA sequence: TGTGCCAGCAGTCGTGGACAGGGGGCACAGTCACCCCTCCACTTT. Encoded protein: CASSRGQGAQSPLHF. The genes are TRBV13 and TRBJ1-6; 11 positions match TRBD1. V dropped 6 bases and J dropped 10; count of bases not matched to a gene: 8. Germline loops: CDR1 PRHDT, CDR2 FYEKMQ (reference sequence). CDR3 size: 15 residues.